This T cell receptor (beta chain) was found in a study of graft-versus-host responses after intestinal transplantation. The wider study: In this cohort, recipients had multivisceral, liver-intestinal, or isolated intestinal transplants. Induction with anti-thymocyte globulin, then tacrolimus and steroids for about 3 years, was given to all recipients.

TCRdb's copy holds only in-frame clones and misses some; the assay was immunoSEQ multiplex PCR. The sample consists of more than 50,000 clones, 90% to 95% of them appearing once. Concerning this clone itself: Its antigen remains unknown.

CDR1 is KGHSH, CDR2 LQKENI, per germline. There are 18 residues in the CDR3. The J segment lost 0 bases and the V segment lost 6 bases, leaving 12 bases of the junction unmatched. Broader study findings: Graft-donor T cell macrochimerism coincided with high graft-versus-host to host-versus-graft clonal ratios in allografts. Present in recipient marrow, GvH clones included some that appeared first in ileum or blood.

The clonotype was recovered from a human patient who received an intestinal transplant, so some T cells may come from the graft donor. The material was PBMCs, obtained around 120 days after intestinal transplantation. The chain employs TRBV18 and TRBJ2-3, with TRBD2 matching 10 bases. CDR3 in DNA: TGTGCCAGCTCCCCATTAGCGGGGGGCGGGCCTAGCACAGATACGCAGTATTTT. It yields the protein CASSPLAGGGPSTDTQYF.